What follows are 23 T cell receptor beta chains derived from one specimen sequenced in a study of blood T cell repertoires in COVID-19. Profiling relied on immunoSEQ multiplex PCR, and the TCRdb table lists in-frame clones only, not all of them. Among around 64,000 clones, roughly 84% were seen once, and the ten largest hold about 5.1%. The source material was peripheral blood. The receptor set was obtained from a man older than 75 in a cohort sampled during active COVID-19.

The chain links TRBV5-1 to TRBJ1-2; 8 bases map to TRBD1. The junction had 5 bases not matched to a gene; V was cut back by 4 bases and J by 6 bases. The germline CDR1 and CDR2 sequences are SGHRS and YFSETQ. This CDR3 has 13 amino acids. The CDR3 DNA is TGCGCCAGCAGCGCGAGACAGGGGAATGGCTACACCTTC. Protein: CASSARQGNGYTF.

The chain recombines TRBV27 with TRBJ1-4, with 8 positions matching TRBD1. This CDR3 region has 14 residues. From germline, CDR1 is MNHEY and CDR2 SMNVEV (reference sequence). Trimming cost V 6 bases and J 8 bases; bases outside gene matches: 8. The CDR3 spells CASRSGGAREKLFF. The CDR3 DNA is TGTGCCAGCAGATCAGGGGGCGCGAGAGAAAAACTGTTTTTT.

This chain connects TRBV5-4 to TRBJ1-1, with D possibly being TRBD1 (5 bases). The CDR3 covers 14 residues. Trimming shortened V by 4 bases and J by 4 bases, and 14 bases separated the two germline ends. Germline CDR1 and CDR2: SGHNT and YYREEE (reference sequence). Here the CDR3 DNA reads TGTGCCAGCAGCAATCAGGGTTTAGGCACTGAAGCTTTCTTT. Protein sequence: CASSNQGLGTEAFF.

The chain combines TRBV20-1 with TRBJ2-1, with 10 bases that match TRBD1. The V and J ends lost 3 bases and 7 bases, in that order; junction bases with no gene match: 15. This CDR3 contains 17 residues. Germline V gene lookup returns CDR1 DFQATT and CDR2 SNEGSKA (reference sequence). DNA of the CDR3: TGCAGTGCTAGTGTGGGACAGGGGCTGTATAACGGGAATGAGCAGTTCTTC. It encodes CSASVGQGLYNGNEQFF.

V is TRBV24-1 and J is TRBJ1-2; 7 nucleotides agree with TRBD1. CDR3 length: 15 amino acids. Trimming removed 7 bases from V and 4 bases from J; junction bases left unmatched: 11. The germline V gene has CDR1 KGHDR and CDR2 SFDVKD. CDR3 DNA sequence: TGTGCCACCAGGGACAAAGGGGGCGGAAGCTATGGCTACACCTTC. It yields the protein CATRDKGGGSYGYTF.

V gene TRBV29-1 combines with J gene TRBJ2-7; the match to TRBD2 covers 9 bases. The CDR3 spans 13 residues. Germline trimming cut 4 bases from V and 2 bases from J; bases unmatched to any gene: 3. Germline V CDR1 and CDR2: SQVTM, ANQGSEA. CDR3 DNA: TGCAGCGTTGTGCGGGGGGGGACCTACGAGCAGTACTTC. It translates to CSVVRGGTYEQYF.

This clone turned up a few times. The rearrangement uses TRBV25-1 and TRBJ2-1; D unresolved. V was cut by 3 bases and J by 3 bases, with 6 bases left in between. Germline assignment: CDR1 MGHDK and CDR2 SYGVNS. The CDR3 length is 13 residues. CDR3 sequence: CASSDQIYNEQFF. As DNA, the CDR3 is TGTGCCAGCAGTGATCAGATCTACAATGAGCAGTTCTTC.

This clone appeared a single time. This rearrangement joins TRBV5-4 to TRBJ2-5, with D perhaps matching TRBD1 (5 bases). V dropped 1 base and J dropped 2 bases, with 6 bases sitting between them. The CDR3 is 13 amino acids. Germline lookup yields CDR1 SGHNT and CDR2 YYREEE (reference sequence). CDR3 residues: CASSLKGQETQYF. CDR3 coding DNA: TGTGCCAGCAGCTTGAAGGGGCAAGAGACCCAGTACTTC.

The chain couples TRBV6-5 to TRBJ1-2; 7 nucleotides line up with TRBD1. Germline CDR1 and CDR2: MNHEY and SVGAGI. Trimming at V came to 5 bases and at J to 0 bases, leaving 3 bases not matched to a gene. The CDR3 is 14 amino acids. The CDR3 DNA is TGTGCCAGCAGTCGACAGGGATCTAACTATGGCTACACCTTC. Encoded protein: CASSRQGSNYGYTF.

The chain is built from TRBV30 and TRBJ1-1; 8 nucleotides match TRBD1. Per the germline V gene, CDR1 is GTSNPN and CDR2 is SVGIG (reference sequence). This CDR3 has 14 amino acids. The junction had 5 bases not matched to a gene; V was cut back by 1 base and J by 4 bases. CDR3 coding DNA: TGTGCCTGGAGTGCCCGACAGGGGAGCACTGAAGCTTTCTTT. Amino acids: CAWSARQGSTEAFF.

The V and J genes are TRBV7-2 and TRBJ2-7, with TRBD1 matching over 7 bases. The CDR3 length is 15 residues. After removal of 5 bases from V and 2 bases from J, the junction contained 9 bases not matched to a gene. The germline gives CDR1 SGHTA, CDR2 FQGNSA. CDR3 DNA sequence: TGTGCCAGCAGCCCCCGAGGGACAGCAGCCTACGAGCAGTACTTC. Protein sequence: CASSPRGTAAYEQYF.

The chain carries TRBV7-9 and TRBJ2-7; perhaps TRBD2 as D (5 bases). The V and J ends lost 1 base and 7 bases respectively, with 14 bases between them. Germline V gives CDR1 SEHNR, CDR2 FQNEAQ (reference sequence). This CDR3 comprises 14 residues. The CDR3 DNA follows: TGTGCCAGCAGCTTAGAGAGTCGGACTGAGGAGCAGTACTTC. Protein: CASSLESRTEEQYF.

V gene TRBV19 combines with J gene TRBJ1-2; no firm D call. Germline V gene data show CDR1 as LNHDA and CDR2 as SQIVND (reference sequence). The CDR3 is 12 residues long. V was pared by 5 bases and J by 4 bases, with 8 bases between. CDR3 in amino acids: CASSGLRYGYTF. CDR3 DNA: TGTGCCAGTAGTGGACTTCGCTATGGCTACACCTTC. Full variable domain (outside the CDR3, taken from reference TRBV19 and TRBJ1-2): DGGITQSPKYLFRKEGQNVTLSCEQNLNHDAMYWYRQDPGQGLRLIYYSQIVNDFQKGDIAEGYSVSREKKESFPLTVTSAQKNPTAFYLCASSGLRYGYTFGSGTRLTVV.

The rearrangement uses TRBV7-8 and TRBJ2-3, with D maybe TRBD2 (5 bases). Deletions cut 2 bases from V and 2 bases from J, with 17 bases between. From germline, CDR1 is SGHVS and CDR2 FQNEAQ. The CDR3 covers 17 residues. CDR3 DNA: TGTGCCAGCAGCTTAACCCTGAGGGCGCGTAACACAGATACGCAGTATTTT. Its translation: CASSLTLRARNTDTQYF.

CDR3 residues: CASSFRQEEKLFF. Here the CDR3 DNA reads TGTGCCAGCAGTTTCCGACAGGAGGAAAAACTGTTTTTT. The chain joins TRBV27 to TRBJ1-4, with D tentatively TRBD1 (6 bases). Deletions cut 3 bases from V and 8 bases from J, with 10 bases between. Germline CDR1 reads MNHEY; CDR2 reads SMNVEV (reference sequence). This CDR3 has 13 amino acids.

The chain couples TRBV9 to TRBJ1-6, with 7 nucleotides matching TRBD1. Germline lookup yields CDR1 SGDLS and CDR2 YYNGEE. The CDR3 sequence is 17 residues long. Trimming cost V 3 bases and J 2 bases; bases outside gene matches: 8. The chain's CDR3 is CASSAARDSPYNSPLHF. The CDR3 coding sequence is TGTGCCAGCAGCGCGGCGCGGGACAGTCCCTATAATTCACCCCTCCACTTT. Full variable domain (missing parts from reference TRBV9 and TRBJ1-6): DSGVTQTPKHLITATGQRVTLRCSPRSGDLSVYWYQQSLDQGLQFLIQYYNGEERAKGNILERFSAQQFPDLHSELNLSSLELGDSALYFCASSAARDSPYNSPLHFGNGTRLTVT.

The chain combines TRBV6-2 or TRBV6-3 with TRBJ2-1; 7 bases are shared with TRBD1. Germline loops: CDR1 MNHEY, CDR2 SVGEGT. V was pared by 2 bases and J by 4 bases, with 2 bases of the junction left unmatched. The CDR3 length is 14 residues. CDR3 bases: TGTGCCAGCAGTTACCCGACAGGGTACAATGAGCAGTTCTTC. It is translated as CASSYPTGYNEQFF.

This clone was seen only a few times. The V gene is TRBV29-1, the J gene TRBJ2-3; maybe TRBD1 (6 bases). The CDR3 has 14 residues. Germline V gene sequence: CDR1 SQVTM, CDR2 ANQGSEA. V gave up 5 bases and J gave up 1 base, with 13 bases separating them. Here the CDR3 DNA reads TGCAGCGTTCGAACAGGGTGGGGCACAGATACGCAGTATTTT. This gives the protein CSVRTGWGTDTQYF.

The V gene is TRBV2, the J gene TRBJ2-7; tentative D call: TRBD2 (6 bases). V lost 6 bases, J lost 4 bases, and 10 bases lay in between. The CDR3 extends over 12 amino acids. Germline CDR1 is SNHLY and CDR2 is FYNNEI. The chain's CDR3 is CASREGLYEQYF. Here the CDR3 DNA reads TGTGCCAGCAGGGAGGGGCTGTACGAGCAGTACTTC.

The chain uses TRBV10-3 and TRBJ2-7, with D perhaps TRBD1 (6 bases). The CDR3 has 13 residues. From germline, CDR1 is ENHRY and CDR2 SYGVKD. The germline V and J ends were trimmed by 0 bases and 7 bases, with 10 bases remaining between them. CDR3 DNA: TGTGCCATCAGTGAGTCTGGGCAGGGGGAGCAGTACTTC. Translating it yields CAISESGQGEQYF.

This chain links TRBV5-1 with TRBJ2-1, with 8 bases identical to TRBD2. This CDR3 has 16 amino acids. V gave up 4 bases and J gave up 0 bases; unmatched junction bases: 6. Looked up from germline, CDR1 is SGHRS and CDR2 is YFSETQ. The CDR3 protein is CASSPGGAFSYNEQFF. In DNA, the CDR3 is TGCGCCAGCAGCCCCGGGGGGGCCTTCTCCTACAATGAGCAGTTCTTC.

This sequence joins TRBV5-4 and TRBJ1-1, with TRBD1 as a possible D gene (6 bases). Per germline, CDR1 SGHNT and CDR2 YYREEE (reference sequence). The CDR3 consists of 14 residues. V lost 4 bases to trimming and J lost 1 base, with 11 bases between them. The CDR3 coding sequence is TGTGCCAGCAGCCAACAGACAGGGAACACTGAAGCTTTCTTT. Protein sequence: CASSQQTGNTEAFF.

The chain combines TRBV5-1 with TRBJ2-1, with 7 bases identical to TRBD1. The CDR3 runs to 14 residues. CDR1 and CDR2 (germline): SGHRS, YFSETQ. Unmatched junction bases numbered 13, after V lost 4 bases and J lost 12 bases. CDR3 nucleotide sequence: TGCGCCAGCAGCCCTTCAGACAGGGTCCTGCGGCAGTTCTTC. Encoded protein: CASSPSDRVLRQFF.